What follows is one T cell receptor beta chain and its context. Its antigen is currently unknown. The sample comes from a study of blood T cells in healthy people across ages. The CDR3 runs 14 residues. Per the germline V gene, CDR1 is DFQATT and CDR2 is SNEGSKA (reference sequence). The junction had 3 bases not matched to a gene; V was cut back by 6 bases and J by 1 base. General study points: With age, beta diversity per million T cells declined roughly linearly, significantly by approximately 41. PBMC samples, being unsorted, prevented any conclusive comparison of naive and antigen-experienced cells. More naive CD4+ cells and higher diversity were found in long-lived than in aged donors.

A J-beta primer mix and a sample-barcoded 5' primer were used in a second PCR of about 7 to 12 cycles. Every sample returned 3 million or more CDR3-containing paired-end reads. One entry per CDR3 protein results from TCRdb running MiXCR on the 5' RACE reads. The sample yields some 1.8 million distinct CDR3 sequences, roughly two fifths seen once. The sample was blood. The origin of this receptor is a human donor in good health. The rearrangement links TRBV20-1 to TRBJ1-5; the match to TRBD1 covers 10 bases. CDR3 DNA: TGCAGTGCAGAGGGACAGGGGAGCAATCAGCCCCAGCATTTT. Its protein product is CSAEGQGSNQPQHF.